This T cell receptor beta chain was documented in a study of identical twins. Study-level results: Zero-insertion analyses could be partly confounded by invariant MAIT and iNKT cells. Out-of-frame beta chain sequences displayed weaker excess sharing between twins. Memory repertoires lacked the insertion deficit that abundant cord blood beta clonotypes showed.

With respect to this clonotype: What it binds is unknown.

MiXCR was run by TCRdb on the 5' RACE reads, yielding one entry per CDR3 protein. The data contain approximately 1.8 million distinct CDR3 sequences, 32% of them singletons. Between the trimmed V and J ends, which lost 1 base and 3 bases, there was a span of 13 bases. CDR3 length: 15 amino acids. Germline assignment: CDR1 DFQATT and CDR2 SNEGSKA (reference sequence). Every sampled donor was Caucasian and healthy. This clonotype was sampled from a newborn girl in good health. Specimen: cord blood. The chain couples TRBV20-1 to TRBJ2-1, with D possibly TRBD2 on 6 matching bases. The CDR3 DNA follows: TGCAGTGCTAGAGGGGGTCAGGGAGGCTACAATGAGCAGTTCTTC. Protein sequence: CSARGGQGGYNEQFF.